This T cell receptor beta chain was obtained from a study of Ad26.COV2.S vaccination and SARS-CoV-2 variants. The assay was immunoSEQ multiplex PCR, and TCRdb's table has in-frame clones only and misses some. The sample records some 190,000 clones, roughly 89% being singletons. The CDR3 loop spans 14 amino acids. Trimming cost V 4 bases and J 2 bases, with 12 bases left between them. The germline V gene has CDR1 SGHNT and CDR2 YYREEE (reference sequence). This sequence was found in a human donor who had recovered from COVID-19. The specimen comprised peripheral blood, sampled after recovery from COVID-19. The chain couples TRBV5-4 to TRBJ1-2, with D possibly matching TRBD1 (5 bases). The CDR3 reads CASSPAWGNYGYTF. DNA for the CDR3: TGTGCCAGCAGCCCCGCTTGGGGGAACTATGGCTACACCTTC. Looking up the rest from reference TRBV5-4 and TRBJ1-2 gives the full variable domain: ETGVTQSPTHLIKTRGQQVTLRCSSQSGHNTVSWYQQALGQGPQFIFQYYREEENGRGNFPPRFSGLQFPNYSSELNVNALELDDSALYLCASSPAWGNYGYTFGSGTRLTVV.